Listed here are 28 T cell receptor beta chains from one sample, sequenced in a study of identical twins. TCRdb re-called the 5' RACE reads through MiXCR, storing one row per CDR3 protein. Of around 470,000 distinct CDR3 sequences detected, 11% to 15% appear once; the ten largest clones hold roughly 0.5%. These data were also filed under a second study, of yellow fever vaccine responses in identical twins.

The sample taken for sequencing was CD4+ T cells sorted from blood. Source of these receptors: a woman between 18 and 29 years old in good health.

This rearrangement joins TRBV28 to TRBJ2-7; 9 bases match TRBD1. V gave up 6 bases and J gave up 3 bases; unmatched junction bases: 9. Germline lookup yields CDR1 MDHEN and CDR2 SYDVKM. The CDR3 covers 15 residues. The CDR3 DNA reads as TGTGCCAGCAGCCCGGGACAGGGATACTTCTACGAGCAGTACTTC. It codes for CASSPGQGYFYEQYF.

V gene TRBV6-1 combines with J gene TRBJ2-3, with D possibly matching TRBD2 (6 bases). Deletions cut 6 bases from V and 2 bases from J, with 18 bases between. The length of the CDR3 is 16 residues. Germline V gene sequence: CDR1 MNHNS, CDR2 SASEGT. The CDR3 region has the DNA TGTGCCAGCAGCCGCAGCGGGCCTGGGCCCACAGATACGCAGTATTTT. It specifies CASSRSGPGPTDTQYF.

This clonotype was seen only a few times. The chain carries TRBV6-5 and TRBJ2-3; D is uncertain. Trimming removed 6 bases from V and 6 bases from J, with 16 bases in between. CDR1 and CDR2 from the germline V gene are MNHEY and SVGAGI. The CDR3 covers 14 residues. CDR3: CASSFSLDGDTQYF. CDR3 DNA sequence: TGTGCCAGCAGCTTCTCCCTCGATGGGGATACGCAGTATTTT.

This clonotype occurred a few times. The chain carries TRBV24-1 and TRBJ2-3, with 8 positions matching TRBD2. The CDR3 is made up of 19 amino acids. Trimming at V came to 2 bases and at J to 3 bases, leaving 15 bases not matched to a gene. The germline V gene has CDR1 KGHDR and CDR2 SFDVKD. CDR3: CATSDSRDSGNGFTDTQYF. The CDR3 bases are TGTGCCACCAGTGATTCCCGGGATAGCGGGAACGGATTTACAGATACGCAGTATTTT.

The DNA for the CDR3 is TGCAGCGTCTTACTGGGACAGATCTCTGGAAACACCATATATTTT. As protein: CSVLLGQISGNTIYF. The J gene is TRBJ1-3, the V gene TRBV29-1; 7 nucleotides line up with TRBD1. The CDR3 is 15 amino acids. CDR1 is SQVTM, CDR2 ANQGSEA, per germline. Unmatched junction bases numbered 8, after V lost 6 bases and J lost 0 bases.

Turning to this clonotype: Compared with germline, one end of the junction differs, possibly owing to a read error. The chain joins TRBV12-5 to TRBJ1-1; a weak D match, TRBD1 (6 bases). Germline values: CDR1 LGHNT, CDR2 FRNRAP. The CDR3 totals 14 residues. The CDR3 nucleotides are TGCGCTAGTGGTTCTGCCGGACAGACCGCTGAAGCTTTCTTT. It translates to CASGSAGQTAEAFF.

This chain connects TRBV5-1 to TRBJ2-2, with 12 nucleotides matching TRBD2. CDR3 length: 18 residues. Germline V gene sequence: CDR1 SGHRS, CDR2 YFSETQ. With 4 bases clipped from V and 4 bases from J, the junction kept 11 bases outside the gene matches. This CDR3 is CASSVLAGGISVTGELFF. In DNA form, the CDR3 reads TGCGCCAGCAGCGTACTAGCGGGGGGAATCTCAGTCACCGGGGAGCTGTTTTTT. Full variable domain (rest looked up from reference TRBV5-1 and TRBJ2-2): KAGVTQTPRYLIKTRGQQVTLSCSPISGHRSVSWYQQTPGQGLQFLFEYFSETQRNKGNFPGRFSGRQFSNSRSEMNVSTLELGDSALYLCASSVLAGGISVTGELFFGEGSRLTVL.

This clonotype was seen ten or more times. V is TRBV28 and J is TRBJ2-7; 7 bases fit TRBD2. This CDR3 is built from 13 residues. Germline V gene sequence: CDR1 MDHEN, CDR2 SYDVKM. V lost 6 bases to trimming and J lost 2 bases; unmatched junction nucleotides: 4. CDR3 DNA sequence: TGTGCCAGCAGCCTGAGCGGGGCCTACGAGCAGTACTTC. It codes for CASSLSGAYEQYF.

The chain couples TRBV28 to TRBJ2-6; 7 bases map to TRBD1. The CDR3 is made up of 18 amino acids. Germline values: CDR1 MDHEN, CDR2 SYDVKM. Losses at the gene ends were 2 bases for V and 2 bases for J; bases not matched to a gene: 9. In DNA form, the CDR3 reads TGTGCCAGCAGTTTAGGGGTCCAGGGGGAAACTGGGGCCAACGTCCTGACTTTC. The encoded protein is CASSLGVQGETGANVLTF.

This clonotype has only a few counts. The chain combines TRBV30 with TRBJ2-7, with TRBD2 matching 9 bases. Germline V gene data show CDR1 as GTSNPN and CDR2 as SVGIG (reference sequence). The CDR3 has 13 residues. V was pared by 1 base and J by 6 bases, with 4 bases of the junction left unmatched. This chain's CDR3 is CAWSARAGGEQYF. The DNA for the CDR3 is TGTGCCTGGAGTGCCCGAGCGGGAGGCGAGCAGTACTTC.

In this sample, this clonotype turned up a few times. This sequence joins TRBV19 and TRBJ2-1; the D is unclear. The germline V gene has CDR1 LNHDA and CDR2 SQIVND (reference sequence). Trimming left V 0 bases short and J 0 bases short, with 9 bases between. CDR3 length: 16 amino acids. The CDR3: CASSIDSANSYNEQFF. The CDR3 coding sequence is TGTGCCAGTAGTATAGATTCGGCCAACTCCTACAATGAGCAGTTCTTC.

V and J are TRBV19 and TRBJ2-1; 9 positions match TRBD2. V was clipped by 4 bases and J by 8 bases; unmatched bases: 9. The CDR3 loop spans 15 amino acids. Per germline, CDR1 LNHDA and CDR2 SQIVND (reference sequence). CDR3 protein: CASSNSGGTSDEQFF. In nucleotides, the CDR3 is TGTGCCAGTAGTAATAGCGGGGGCACCTCGGATGAGCAGTTCTTC.

This clonotype was observed a few times. The chain recombines TRBV6-2 or TRBV6-3 with TRBJ2-1, with 13 bases lining up with TRBD2. Trimming cost V 7 bases and J 8 bases; bases outside gene matches: 23. The CDR3 consists of 20 residues. Germline CDR1 is MNHEY and CDR2 is SVGEGT. The CDR3 spells CASTALIPSGLAGNPDEQFF. The CDR3 bases are TGTGCCAGCACCGCTTTAATACCTTCGGGACTAGCGGGAAACCCCGATGAGCAGTTCTTC.

The rearrangement uses TRBV12-3 or TRBV12-4 and TRBJ2-1; D is unclear. The CDR3 runs to 15 residues. Deletions cut 5 bases from V and 3 bases from J, with 14 bases between. CDR3 coding DNA: TGTGCCAGCAGTCCCCGGCCCCCAGGCTACAATGAGCAGTTCTTC. It specifies CASSPRPPGYNEQFF.

The rearrangement uses TRBV5-1 and TRBJ1-3; weak D call: TRBD1 (6 bases). This CDR3 is built from 12 residues. In germline, CDR1 is SGHRS, CDR2 YFSETQ. V lost 7 bases and J lost 4, with 9 bases in between. The CDR3 here is CASWDNGNTIYF. The CDR3 DNA is TGCGCCAGCTGGGACAACGGAAACACCATATATTTT.

This clonotype was picked up a small number of times. The chain's CDR3 is CASSLPGTGAGELFF. In DNA form, the CDR3 reads TGTGCCAGCAGCTTGCCTGGGACAGGGGCCGGGGAGCTGTTTTTT. V is TRBV5-4 and J is TRBJ2-2; TRBD1 aligns across 10 bases. CDR3 length: 15 residues. Germline V CDR1 and CDR2: SGHNT, YYREEE (reference sequence). V lost 1 base to trimming and J lost 6 bases; unmatched junction nucleotides: 3.

The genes are TRBV10-3 and TRBJ2-7; D not certain. V dropped 6 bases and J dropped 3 bases, with 12 bases sitting between them. CDR3 length: 13 amino acids. Per the germline V gene, CDR1 is ENHRY and CDR2 is SYGVKD. CDR3 loop: CAISGSTYYEQYF. The CDR3 DNA sequence: TGTGCCATCAGCGGGTCCACCTACTACGAGCAGTACTTC.

The rearrangement joins TRBV6-4 to TRBJ2-1, with D maybe TRBD2 (5 bases). Germline assignment: CDR1 MRHNA and CDR2 SNTAGT. CDR3 length: 13 amino acids. The V end lost 6 bases, the J end lost 6 bases, and 12 bases lay between the germline ends. In DNA form, the CDR3 reads TGTGCCAGCAGCACTAGAGTCGGCAATGAGCAGTTCTTC. Its protein product is CASSTRVGNEQFF.

There are many counts of this clonotype. The gene calls are TRBV29-1 and TRBJ2-5; 7 bases align to TRBD1. The J segment lost 2 bases and the V segment lost 7 bases, leaving 10 bases of the junction unmatched. Germline V gene lookup returns CDR1 SQVTM and CDR2 ANQGSEA. CDR3 size: 14 residues. CDR3 sequence: CSGTGVVLQETQYF. The CDR3, as DNA: TGCAGCGGCACAGGGGTTGTTCTACAAGAGACCCAGTACTTC.

The CDR3 region is CSASPPRGTSGGVTDTQYF. Here the CDR3 DNA reads TGCAGTGCTAGCCCCCCTCGGGGGACTAGCGGGGGTGTAACAGATACGCAGTATTTT. The chain carries TRBV20-1 and TRBJ2-3, with 14 bases fitting TRBD2. Germline V lookup: CDR1 DFQATT, CDR2 SNEGSKA (reference sequence). The CDR3 has 19 residues. V gave up 3 bases and J gave up 3 bases; unmatched junction bases: 14.

The V call is TRBV10-3, the J call TRBJ2-3; unclear D gene. V lost 8 bases and J lost 5, with 8 bases in between. CDR1 and CDR2 (germline): ENHRY, SYGVKD. The CDR3 is 11 residues long. CDR3 sequence (DNA): TGTGCCATCGCGACACGAGATACGCAGTATTTT. This sequence encodes CAIATRDTQYF.

In this sample, this clonotype turned up many times. The chain carries TRBV12-3 or TRBV12-4 and TRBJ2-1, with 12 nucleotides matching TRBD2. Losses at the gene ends were 4 bases for V and 6 bases for J; bases not matched to a gene: 7. The CDR3 runs 16 residues. CDR3 sequence (DNA): TGTGCCAGCAGTTCCGGGACTAGCGGGCCACTCAATGAGCAGTTCTTC. Its translation: CASSSGTSGPLNEQFF.

The sample holds a few counts of this clonotype. The J gene is TRBJ2-7, the V gene TRBV28; D may be TRBD1 or TRBD2 (7 bases each). CDR1 MDHEN and CDR2 SYDVKM come from the germline V gene. The length of the CDR3 is 15 residues. V was cut by 2 bases and J by 7 bases, with 18 bases left in between. This chain's CDR3 is CASSLQGGPAWEQYF. In DNA, the CDR3 is TGTGCCAGCAGTTTACAGGGGGGGCCCGCCTGGGAGCAGTACTTC.

A few counts support this clonotype. CDR3 in amino acids: CASSSTLSRGTDTQYF. In nucleotides, the CDR3 is TGTGCCAGCAGCTCGACACTATCGAGGGGCACAGATACGCAGTATTTT. J is TRBJ2-3 and V is TRBV5-5, with a tentative D call TRBD2 (5 bases). CDR1 and CDR2 (germline): SGHKS, YYEKEE (reference sequence). V shed 3 bases and J shed 1 base, with 15 bases lying between them. The CDR3 length is 16 residues.

The genes are TRBV5-6 and TRBJ2-1; TRBD2 aligns across 9 bases. This CDR3 is 15 amino acids long. Germline lookup yields CDR1 SGHDT and CDR2 YYEEEE. V shed 5 bases, J shed 8 bases, and the junction held 11 bases outside the gene matches. The CDR3 is CASRGAGGPVHEQFF. The CDR3 DNA is TGTGCCAGCAGGGGAGCGGGGGGTCCCGTTCATGAGCAGTTCTTC.

The rearrangement uses TRBV29-1 and TRBJ2-1, with a weak D call TRBD2 (5 bases). CDR1 and CDR2 from the germline V gene are SQVTM and ANQGSEA. This CDR3 region has 16 residues. The V end was cut by 0 bases, the J end by 0 bases, with 12 bases between. CDR3 in DNA: TGCAGCGTTGAAGATATTGGCGGGCCCTCCTACAATGAGCAGTTCTTC. Protein product: CSVEDIGGPSYNEQFF.

The rearrangement uses TRBV28 and TRBJ2-5; D is undetermined. This CDR3 has 13 residues. CDR1 and CDR2 (germline): MDHEN, SYDVKM. Trimming took off 3 bases at V and 5 bases at J, with 10 bases between the two ends. The CDR3 reads CASSFPMLETQYF. The CDR3 DNA reads as TGTGCCAGCAGTTTCCCTATGCTGGAGACCCAGTACTTC.

This rearrangement joins TRBV28 to TRBJ2-7; D is undetermined. The CDR3 runs 15 residues. CDR1 is MDHEN and CDR2 is SYDVKM in the germline V gene. V was trimmed by 6 bases and J by 6 bases, leaving 21 bases between them. CDR3 bases: TGTGCCAGCAGACTCCTCGACTCGGGTACGGGCGAGCAGTACTTC. This sequence encodes CASRLLDSGTGEQYF.